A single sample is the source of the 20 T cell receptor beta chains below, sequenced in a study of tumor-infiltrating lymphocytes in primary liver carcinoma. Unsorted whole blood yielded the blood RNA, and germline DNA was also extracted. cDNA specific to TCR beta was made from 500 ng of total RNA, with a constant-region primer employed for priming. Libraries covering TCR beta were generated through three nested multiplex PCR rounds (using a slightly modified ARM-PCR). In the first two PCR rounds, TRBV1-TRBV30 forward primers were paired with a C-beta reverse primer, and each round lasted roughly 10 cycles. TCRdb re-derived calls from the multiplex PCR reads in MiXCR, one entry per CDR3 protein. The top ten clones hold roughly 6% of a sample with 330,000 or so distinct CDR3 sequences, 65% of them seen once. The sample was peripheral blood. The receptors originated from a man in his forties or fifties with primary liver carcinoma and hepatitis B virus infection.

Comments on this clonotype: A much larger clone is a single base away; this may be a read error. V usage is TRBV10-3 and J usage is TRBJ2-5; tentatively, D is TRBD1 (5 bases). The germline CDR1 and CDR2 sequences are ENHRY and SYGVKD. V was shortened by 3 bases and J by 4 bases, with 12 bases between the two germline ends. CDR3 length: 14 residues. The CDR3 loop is CAISDSTVGETQYF. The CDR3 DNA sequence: TGTGCCATCAGTGACTCGACAGTGGGAGAGACCCAGTACTTC.

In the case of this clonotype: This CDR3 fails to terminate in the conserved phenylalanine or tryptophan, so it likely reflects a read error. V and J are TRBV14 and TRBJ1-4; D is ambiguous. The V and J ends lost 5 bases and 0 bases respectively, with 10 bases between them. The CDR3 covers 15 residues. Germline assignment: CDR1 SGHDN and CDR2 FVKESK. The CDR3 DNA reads TGTGCCAGCAGCTTGACGGCTGCAACTAATGAAAAACTGTTTTAT. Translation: CASSLTAATNEKLFY.

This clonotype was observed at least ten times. The CDR3 bases are TGTGCCAGCAAATATCGGGTGATTCAAGAGACCCAGTACTTC. Residues: CASKYRVIQETQYF. The V call is TRBV6-2 or TRBV6-3, the J call TRBJ2-5; D uncertain. The CDR3 has 14 amino acids. Trimming shortened V by 7 bases and J by 2 bases, and 14 bases separated the two germline ends. Germline V gene data show CDR1 as MNHEY and CDR2 as SVGEGT.

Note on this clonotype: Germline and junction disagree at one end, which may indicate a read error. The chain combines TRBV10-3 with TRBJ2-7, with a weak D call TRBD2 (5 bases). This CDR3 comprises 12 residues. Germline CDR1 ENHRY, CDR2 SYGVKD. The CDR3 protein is CAISPVDYEQYF. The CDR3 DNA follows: TGTGCCATCTCGCCCGTCGACTACGAGCAATACTTC.

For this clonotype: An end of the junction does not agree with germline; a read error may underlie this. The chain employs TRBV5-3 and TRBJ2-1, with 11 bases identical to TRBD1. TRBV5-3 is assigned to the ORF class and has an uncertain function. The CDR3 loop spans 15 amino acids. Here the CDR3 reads CTRSLGQGGLDEQFF. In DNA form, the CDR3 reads TGTACCAGAAGCTTGGGACAGGGGGGGCTGGATGAGCAGTTCTTC.

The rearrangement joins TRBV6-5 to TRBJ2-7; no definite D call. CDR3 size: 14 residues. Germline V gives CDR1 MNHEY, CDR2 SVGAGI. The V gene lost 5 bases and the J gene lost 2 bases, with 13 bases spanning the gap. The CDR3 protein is CASSPSKGPYEQYF. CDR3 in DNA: TGTGCCAGCAGTCCCTCCAAAGGGCCCTACGAGCAGTACTTC.

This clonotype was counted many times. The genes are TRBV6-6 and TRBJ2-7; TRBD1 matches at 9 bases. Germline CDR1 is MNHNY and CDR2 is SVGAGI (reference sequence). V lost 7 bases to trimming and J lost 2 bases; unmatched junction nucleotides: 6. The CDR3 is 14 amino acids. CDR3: CASTQGQGPYEQYF. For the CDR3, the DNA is TGTGCCAGCACCCAAGGACAGGGGCCCTACGAGCAGTACTTC.

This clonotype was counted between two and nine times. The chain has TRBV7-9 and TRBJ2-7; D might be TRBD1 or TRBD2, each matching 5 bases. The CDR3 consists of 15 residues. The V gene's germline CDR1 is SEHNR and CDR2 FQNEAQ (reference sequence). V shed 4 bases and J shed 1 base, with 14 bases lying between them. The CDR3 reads CASSSGMGVSYEQYF. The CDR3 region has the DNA TGTGCCAGCAGCTCAGGGATGGGGGTTTCCTACGAGCAGTACTTC.

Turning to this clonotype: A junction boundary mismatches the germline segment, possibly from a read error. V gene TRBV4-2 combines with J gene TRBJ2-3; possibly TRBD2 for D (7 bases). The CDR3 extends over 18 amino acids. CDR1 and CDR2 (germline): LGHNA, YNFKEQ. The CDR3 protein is CTSSQEWRGGWRTDTQYF. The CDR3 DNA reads TGTACCAGCAGCCAAGAATGGAGGGGGGGATGGCGCACAGATACGCAGTATTTT.

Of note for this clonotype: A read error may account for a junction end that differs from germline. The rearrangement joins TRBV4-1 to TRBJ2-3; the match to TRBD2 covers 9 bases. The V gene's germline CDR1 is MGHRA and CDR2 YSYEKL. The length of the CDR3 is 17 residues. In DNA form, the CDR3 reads TGCGCCAGCAGCCAAATAAGACTAGCGGAAGGGAGAGATAGGCAGTATTTT. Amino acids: CASSQIRLAEGRDRQYF.

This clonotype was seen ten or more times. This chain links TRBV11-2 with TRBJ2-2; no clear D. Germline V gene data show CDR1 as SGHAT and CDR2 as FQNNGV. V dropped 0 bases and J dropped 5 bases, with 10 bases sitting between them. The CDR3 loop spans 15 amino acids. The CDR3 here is CASSLEIGLTGELFF. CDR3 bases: TGTGCCAGCAGCTTAGAAATCGGTTTGACCGGGGAGCTGTTTTTT. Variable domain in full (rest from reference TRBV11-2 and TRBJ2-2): EAGVAQSPRYKIIEKRQSVAFWCNPISGHATLYWYQQILGQGPKLLIQFQNNGVVDDSQLPKDRFSAERLKGVDSTLKIQPAKLEDSAVYLCASSLEIGLTGELFFGEGSRLTVL.

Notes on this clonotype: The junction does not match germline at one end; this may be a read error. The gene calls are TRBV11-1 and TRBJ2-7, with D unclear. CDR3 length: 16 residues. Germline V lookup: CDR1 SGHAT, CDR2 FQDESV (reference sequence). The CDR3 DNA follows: TGTGGCAGCAGCCCGTTTCCCACAACGAGCTCCTACGAGCAGTACTTC. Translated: CGSSPFPTTSSYEQYF.

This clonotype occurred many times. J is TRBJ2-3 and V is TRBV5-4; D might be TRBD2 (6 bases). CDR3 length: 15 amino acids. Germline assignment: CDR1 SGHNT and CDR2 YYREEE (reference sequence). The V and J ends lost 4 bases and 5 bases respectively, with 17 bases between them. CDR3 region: CASSRSPGVGDTQYF. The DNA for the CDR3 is TGTGCCAGCAGCCGCAGCCCGGGAGTCGGAGATACGCAGTATTTT.

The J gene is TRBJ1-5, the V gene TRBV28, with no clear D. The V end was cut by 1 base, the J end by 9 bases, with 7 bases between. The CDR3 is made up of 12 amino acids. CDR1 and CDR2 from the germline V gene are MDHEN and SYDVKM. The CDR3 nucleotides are TGTGCCAGCAGTTTATTAAGAGGGCCCCAGCATTTT. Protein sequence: CASSLLRGPQHF.

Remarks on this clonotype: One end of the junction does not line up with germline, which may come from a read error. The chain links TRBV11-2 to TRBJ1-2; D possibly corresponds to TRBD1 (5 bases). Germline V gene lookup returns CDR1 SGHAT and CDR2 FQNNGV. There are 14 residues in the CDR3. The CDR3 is CAGRFKDRNYGYTF. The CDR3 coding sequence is TGTGCCGGCAGGTTCAAAGACAGAAACTATGGCTACACCTTC.

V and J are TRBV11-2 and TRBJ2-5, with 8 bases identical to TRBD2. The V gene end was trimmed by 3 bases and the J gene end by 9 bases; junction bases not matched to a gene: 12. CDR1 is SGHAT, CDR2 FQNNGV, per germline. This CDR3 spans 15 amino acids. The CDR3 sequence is CASSFTSGLREAQYF. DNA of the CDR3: TGTGCCAGCAGCTTTACTAGCGGCCTAAGGGAGGCCCAGTACTTC. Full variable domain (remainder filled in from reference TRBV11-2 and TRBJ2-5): EAGVAQSPRYKIIEKRQSVAFWCNPISGHATLYWYQQILGQGPKLLIQFQNNGVVDDSQLPKDRFSAERLKGVDSTLKIQPAKLEDSAVYLCASSFTSGLREAQYFGPGTRLLVL.

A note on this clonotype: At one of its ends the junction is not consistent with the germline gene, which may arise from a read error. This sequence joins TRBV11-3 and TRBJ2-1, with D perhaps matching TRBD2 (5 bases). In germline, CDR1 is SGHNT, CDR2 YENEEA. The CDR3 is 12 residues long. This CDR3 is CASSAIASEQLF. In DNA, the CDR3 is TGTGCCAGCAGCGCCATAGCGAGTGAGCAGTTATTC.

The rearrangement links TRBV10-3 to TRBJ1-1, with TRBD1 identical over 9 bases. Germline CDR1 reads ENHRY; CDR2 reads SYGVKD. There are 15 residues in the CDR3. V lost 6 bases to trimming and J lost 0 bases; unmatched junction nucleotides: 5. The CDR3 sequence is CAIRGTGTMNTEAFF. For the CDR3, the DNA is TGTGCCATCAGGGGGACAGGGACCATGAACACTGAAGCTTTCTTT.

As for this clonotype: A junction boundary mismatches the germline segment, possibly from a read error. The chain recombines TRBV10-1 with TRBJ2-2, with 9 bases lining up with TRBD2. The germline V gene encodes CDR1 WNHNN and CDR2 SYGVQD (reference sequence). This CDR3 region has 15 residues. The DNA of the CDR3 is TGCGCCAACATCGGCGGGAGGGCCCTCGCCGGGGAGTTGTTTTTT. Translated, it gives CANIGGRALAGELFF.

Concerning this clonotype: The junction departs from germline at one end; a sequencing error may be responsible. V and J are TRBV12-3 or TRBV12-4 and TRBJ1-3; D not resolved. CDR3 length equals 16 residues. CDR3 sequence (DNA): TGTGCCAGCAGCCCCCTAACTAGCCACTCTGGAAACACCATGTATTTT. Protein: CASSPLTSHSGNTMYF.